The clone carrying this T cell receptor (beta chain) is a singleton in its sample. The sort gate was single viable CD3+CD4+CD8-CD45RO+ cells for memory CD4+ T cells. As originally analysed: Out-of-frame sequences were removed, leaving roughly 2.1 million distinct TCRbeta sequences. The method was immunoSEQ multiplex PCR; TCRdb's version includes in-frame clones alone and lacks a portion of them. The V and J calls and clone size come from that table; D and trimming were worked out from the DNA. The table lists some 50,000 clones, around 74% of them singletons. The data are from a study of memory CD4+ T cells and cytomegalovirus serostatus. Sequenced input: memory CD4+ T cells from blood. The TCR sequence derives from an adult in good health and CMV-seropositive.

CDR3 sequence: CATSRRTGDQETQYF. The CDR3 nucleotides read TGTGCCACCAGCAGAAGGACAGGGGATCAAGAGACCCAGTACTTC. The V gene is TRBV15, the J gene TRBJ2-5; 9 bases match TRBD1. CDR1 and CDR2 from the germline V gene are LNHNV and YYDKDF (reference sequence). V lost 2 bases to trimming and J lost 2 bases; unmatched junction nucleotides: 3. The CDR3 has 15 residues. The whole variable domain, remainder taken from reference TRBV15 and TRBJ2-5, is DAMVIQNPRYQVTQFGKPVTLSCSQTLNHNVMYWYQQKSSQAPKLLFHYYDKDFNNEADTPDNFQSRRPNTSFCFLDIRSPGLGDTAMYLCATSRRTGDQETQYFGPGTRLLVL.